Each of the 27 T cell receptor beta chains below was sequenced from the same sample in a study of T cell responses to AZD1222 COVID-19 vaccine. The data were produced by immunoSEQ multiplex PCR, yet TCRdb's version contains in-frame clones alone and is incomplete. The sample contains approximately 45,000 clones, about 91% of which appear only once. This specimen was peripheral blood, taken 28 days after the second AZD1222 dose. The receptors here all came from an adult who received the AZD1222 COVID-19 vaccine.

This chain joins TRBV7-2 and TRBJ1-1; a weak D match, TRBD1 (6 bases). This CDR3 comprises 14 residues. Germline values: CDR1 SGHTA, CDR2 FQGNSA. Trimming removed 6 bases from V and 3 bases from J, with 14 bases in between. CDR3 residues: CASSPDEGDTEAFF. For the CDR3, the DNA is TGTGCCAGCAGTCCGGACGAGGGGGACACTGAAGCTTTCTTT. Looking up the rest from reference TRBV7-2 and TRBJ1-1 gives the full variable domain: GAGVSQSPSNKVTEKGKDVELRCDPISGHTALYWYRQSLGQGLEFLIYFQGNSAPDKSGLPSDRFSAERTGGSVSTLTIQRTQQEDSAVYLCASSPDEGDTEAFFGQGTRLTVV.

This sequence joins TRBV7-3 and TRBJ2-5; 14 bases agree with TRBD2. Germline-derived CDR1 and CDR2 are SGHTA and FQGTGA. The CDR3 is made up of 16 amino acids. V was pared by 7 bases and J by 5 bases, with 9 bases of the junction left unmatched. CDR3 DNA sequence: TGTGCCAGCACCGAAGGGACTAGCGGGAGTGTTGAGACCCAGTACTTC. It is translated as CASTEGTSGSVETQYF.

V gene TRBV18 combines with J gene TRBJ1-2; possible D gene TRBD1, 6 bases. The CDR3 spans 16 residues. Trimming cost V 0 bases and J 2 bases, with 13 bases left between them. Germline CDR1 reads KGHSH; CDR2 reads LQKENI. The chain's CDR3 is CASSPPDRGLNYGYTF. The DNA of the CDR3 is TGTGCCAGCTCACCACCGGATCGGGGGCTAAACTATGGCTACACCTTC.

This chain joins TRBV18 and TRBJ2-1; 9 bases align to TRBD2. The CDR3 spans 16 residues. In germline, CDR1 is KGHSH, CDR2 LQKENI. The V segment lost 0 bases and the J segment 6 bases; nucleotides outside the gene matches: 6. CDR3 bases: TGTGCCAGCTCACCACCGACGAGCGGGGGGACCAATGAGCAGTTCTTC. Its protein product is CASSPPTSGGTNEQFF.

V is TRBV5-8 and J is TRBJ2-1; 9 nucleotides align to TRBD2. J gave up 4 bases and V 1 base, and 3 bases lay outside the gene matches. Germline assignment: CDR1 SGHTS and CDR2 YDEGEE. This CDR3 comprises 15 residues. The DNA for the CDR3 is TGTGCCAGCAGCTTGCCTAGCGGGGCATACAATGAGCAGTTCTTC. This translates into CASSLPSGAYNEQFF. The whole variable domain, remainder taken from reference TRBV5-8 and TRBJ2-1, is EAGVTQSPTHLIKTRGQQATLRCSPISGHTSVYWYQQALGLGLQFLLWYDEGEERNRGNFPPRFSGRQFPNYSSELNVNALELEDSALYLCASSLPSGAYNEQFFGPGTRLTVL.

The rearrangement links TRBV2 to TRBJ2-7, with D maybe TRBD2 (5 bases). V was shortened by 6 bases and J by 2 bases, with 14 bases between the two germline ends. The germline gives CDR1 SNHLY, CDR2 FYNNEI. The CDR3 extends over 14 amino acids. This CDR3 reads CASSGNGPPYEQYF. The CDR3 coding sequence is TGTGCCAGCAGCGGGAATGGGCCCCCCTACGAGCAGTACTTC.

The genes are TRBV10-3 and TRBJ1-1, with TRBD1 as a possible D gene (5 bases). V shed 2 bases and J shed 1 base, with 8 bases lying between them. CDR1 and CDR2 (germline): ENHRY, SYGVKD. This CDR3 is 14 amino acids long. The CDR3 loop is CAISEMGGNTEAFF. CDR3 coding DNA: TGTGCCATCAGTGAGATGGGGGGGAACACTGAAGCTTTCTTT.

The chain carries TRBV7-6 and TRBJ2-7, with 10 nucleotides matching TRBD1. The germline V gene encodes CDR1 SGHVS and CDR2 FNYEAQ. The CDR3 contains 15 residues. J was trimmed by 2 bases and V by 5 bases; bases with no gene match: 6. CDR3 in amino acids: CASSREGTGAYEQYF. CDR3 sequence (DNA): TGTGCCAGCAGCCGCGAGGGGACAGGGGCCTACGAGCAGTACTTC.

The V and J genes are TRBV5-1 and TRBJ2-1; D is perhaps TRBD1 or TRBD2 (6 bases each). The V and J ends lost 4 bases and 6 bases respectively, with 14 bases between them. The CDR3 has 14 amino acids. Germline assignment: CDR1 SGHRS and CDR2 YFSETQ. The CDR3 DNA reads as TGCGCCAGCAGCGATGTTCGGGGGCGCAATGAGCAGTTCTTC. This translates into CASSDVRGRNEQFF.

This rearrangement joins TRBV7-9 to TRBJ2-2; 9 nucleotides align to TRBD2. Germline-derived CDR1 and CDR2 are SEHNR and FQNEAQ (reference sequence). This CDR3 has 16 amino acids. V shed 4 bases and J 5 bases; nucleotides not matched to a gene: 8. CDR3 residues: CASSSGASGRTGELFF. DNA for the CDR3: TGTGCCAGCAGCTCTGGGGCCAGCGGGAGGACCGGGGAGCTGTTTTTT.

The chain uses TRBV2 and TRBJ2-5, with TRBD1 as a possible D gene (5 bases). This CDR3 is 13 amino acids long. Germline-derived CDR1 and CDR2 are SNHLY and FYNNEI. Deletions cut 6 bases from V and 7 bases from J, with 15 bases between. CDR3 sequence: CASREQGSGTQYF. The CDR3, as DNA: TGTGCCAGCAGGGAGCAGGGTTCAGGGACCCAGTACTTC. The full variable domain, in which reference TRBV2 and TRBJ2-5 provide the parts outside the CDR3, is EPEVTQTPSHQVTQMGQEVILRCVPISNHLYFYWYRQILGQKVEFLVSFYNNEISEKSEIFDDQFSVERPDGSNFTLKIRSTKLEDSAMYFCASREQGSGTQYFGPGTRLLVL.

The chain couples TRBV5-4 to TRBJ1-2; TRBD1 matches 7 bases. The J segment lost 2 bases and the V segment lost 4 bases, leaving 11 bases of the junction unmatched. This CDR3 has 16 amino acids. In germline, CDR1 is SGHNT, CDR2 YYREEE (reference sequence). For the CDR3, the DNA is TGTGCCAGCAGCCCGCCGGGACAGCTATTAAACTATGGCTACACCTTC. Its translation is CASSPPGQLLNYGYTF. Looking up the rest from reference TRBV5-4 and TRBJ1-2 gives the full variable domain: ETGVTQSPTHLIKTRGQQVTLRCSSQSGHNTVSWYQQALGQGPQFIFQYYREEENGRGNFPPRFSGLQFPNYSSELNVNALELDDSALYLCASSPPGQLLNYGYTFGSGTRLTVV.

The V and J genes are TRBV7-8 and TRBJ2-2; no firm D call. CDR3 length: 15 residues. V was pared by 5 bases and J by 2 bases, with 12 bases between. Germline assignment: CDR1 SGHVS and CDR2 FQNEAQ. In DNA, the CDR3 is TGTGCCAGCAGCCCCCAAGGGCTTAACACCGGGGAGCTGTTTTTT. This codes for CASSPQGLNTGELFF. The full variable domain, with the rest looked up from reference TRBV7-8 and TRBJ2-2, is GAGVSQSPRYKVAKRGQDVALRCDPISGHVSLFWYQQALGQGPEFLTYFQNEAQLDKSGLPSDRFFAERPEGSVSTLKIQRTQQEDSAVYLCASSPQGLNTGELFFGEGSRLTVL.

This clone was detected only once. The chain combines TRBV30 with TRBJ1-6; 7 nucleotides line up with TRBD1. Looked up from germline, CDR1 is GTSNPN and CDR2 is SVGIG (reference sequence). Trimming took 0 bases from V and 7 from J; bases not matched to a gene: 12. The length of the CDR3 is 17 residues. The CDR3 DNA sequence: TGTGCCTGGAGTGTGCGGGCTGTGACAGGGAGGAATTCACCCCTCCACTTT. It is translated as CAWSVRAVTGRNSPLHF.

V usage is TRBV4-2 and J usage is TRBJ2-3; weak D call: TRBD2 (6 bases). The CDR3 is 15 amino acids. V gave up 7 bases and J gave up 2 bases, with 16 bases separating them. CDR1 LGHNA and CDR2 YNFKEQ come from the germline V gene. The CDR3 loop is CASTTRGRSTDTQYF. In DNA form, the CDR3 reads TGTGCCAGCACCACTCGAGGGAGGTCCACAGATACGCAGTATTTT.

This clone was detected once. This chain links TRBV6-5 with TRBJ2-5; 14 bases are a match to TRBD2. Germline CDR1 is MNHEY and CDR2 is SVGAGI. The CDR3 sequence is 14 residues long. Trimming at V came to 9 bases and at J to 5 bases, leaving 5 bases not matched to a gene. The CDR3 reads CASGLAGGLETQYF. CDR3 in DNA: TGTGCCAGTGGACTAGCGGGAGGATTGGAGACCCAGTACTTC.

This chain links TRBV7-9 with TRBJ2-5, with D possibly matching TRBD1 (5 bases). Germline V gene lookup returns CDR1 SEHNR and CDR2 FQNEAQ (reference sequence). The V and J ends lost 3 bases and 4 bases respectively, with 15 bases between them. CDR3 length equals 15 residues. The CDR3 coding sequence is TGTGCCAGCAGCTTCCCCAGGGCATCCACAGAGACCCAGTACTTC. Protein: CASSFPRASTETQYF. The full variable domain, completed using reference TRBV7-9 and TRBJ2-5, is DTGVSQNPRHKITKRGQNVTFRCDPISEHNRLYWYRQTLGQGPEFLTYFQNEAQLEKSRLLSDRFSAERPKGSFSTLEIQRTEQGDSAMYLCASSFPRASTETQYFGPGTRLLVL.

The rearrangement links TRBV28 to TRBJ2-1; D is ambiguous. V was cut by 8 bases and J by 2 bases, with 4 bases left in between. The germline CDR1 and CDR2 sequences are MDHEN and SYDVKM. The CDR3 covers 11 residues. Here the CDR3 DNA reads TGTGCCAGCGCGGCCTACAATGAGCAGTTCTTC. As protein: CASAAYNEQFF.

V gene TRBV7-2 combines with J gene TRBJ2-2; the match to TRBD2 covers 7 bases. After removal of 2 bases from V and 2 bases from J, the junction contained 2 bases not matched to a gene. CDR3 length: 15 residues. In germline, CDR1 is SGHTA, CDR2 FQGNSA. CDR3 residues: CASSLLAANTGELFF. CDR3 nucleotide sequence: TGTGCCAGCAGCTTACTAGCGGCAAACACCGGGGAGCTGTTTTTT.

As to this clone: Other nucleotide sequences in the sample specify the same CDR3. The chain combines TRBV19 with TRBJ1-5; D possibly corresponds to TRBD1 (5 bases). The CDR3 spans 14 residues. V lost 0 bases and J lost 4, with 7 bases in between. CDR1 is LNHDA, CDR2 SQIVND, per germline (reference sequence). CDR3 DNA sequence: TGTGCCAGTAGTATAGATGCAGGGAATCAGCCCCAGCATTTT. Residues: CASSIDAGNQPQHF. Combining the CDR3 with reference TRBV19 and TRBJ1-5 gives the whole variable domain DGGITQSPKYLFRKEGQNVTLSCEQNLNHDAMYWYRQDPGQGLRLIYYSQIVNDFQKGDIAEGYSVSREKKESFPLTVTSAQKNPTAFYLCASSIDAGNQPQHFGDGTRLSIL.

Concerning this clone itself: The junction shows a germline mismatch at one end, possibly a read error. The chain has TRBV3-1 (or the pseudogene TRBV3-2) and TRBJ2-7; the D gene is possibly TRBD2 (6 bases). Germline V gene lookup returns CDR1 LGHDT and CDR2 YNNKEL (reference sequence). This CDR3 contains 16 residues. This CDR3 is CASSLREYGRGLEAIF. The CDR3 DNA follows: TGTGCCAGCAGCCTCAGAGAGTATGGCCGGGGGTTGGAAGCTATCTTC.

The CDR3 bases are TGTGCCAGCAGCAGGGGTTTTTTATATCAGCCCCAGCATTTT. Its translation: CASSRGFLYQPQHF. The rearrangement joins TRBV27 to TRBJ1-5, with TRBD1 as a possible D gene (6 bases). The V end lost 6 bases, the J end lost 5 bases, and 14 bases lay between the germline ends. CDR1 is MNHEY and CDR2 is SMNVEV in the germline V gene (reference sequence). The CDR3 loop spans 14 amino acids.

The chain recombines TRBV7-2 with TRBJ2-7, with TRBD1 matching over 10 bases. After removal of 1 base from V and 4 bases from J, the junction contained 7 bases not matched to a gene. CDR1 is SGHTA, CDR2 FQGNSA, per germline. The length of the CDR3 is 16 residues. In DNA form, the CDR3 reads TGTGCCAGCAGCTTAGTAGGGACAGGGGTTGGGTACGAGCAGTACTTC. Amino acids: CASSLVGTGVGYEQYF.

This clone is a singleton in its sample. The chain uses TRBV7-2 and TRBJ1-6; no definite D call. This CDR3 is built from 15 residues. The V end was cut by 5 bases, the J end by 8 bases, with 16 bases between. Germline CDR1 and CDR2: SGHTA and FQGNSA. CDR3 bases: TGTGCCAGCAGCCCATGGGCAGAAGAATATTCACCCCTCCACTTT. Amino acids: CASSPWAEEYSPLHF. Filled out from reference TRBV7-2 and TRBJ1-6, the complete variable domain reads GAGVSQSPSNKVTEKGKDVELRCDPISGHTALYWYRQSLGQGLEFLIYFQGNSAPDKSGLPSDRFSAERTGGSVSTLTIQRTQQEDSAVYLCASSPWAEEYSPLHFGNGTRLTVT.

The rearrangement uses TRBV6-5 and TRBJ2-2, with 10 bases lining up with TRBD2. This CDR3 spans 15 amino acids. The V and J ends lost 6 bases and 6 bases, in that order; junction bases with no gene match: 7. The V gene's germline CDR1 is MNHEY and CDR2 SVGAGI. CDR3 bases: TGTGCCAGCAGATCCGGGACTAGCGTCCCCGGGGAGCTGTTTTTT. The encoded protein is CASRSGTSVPGELFF.

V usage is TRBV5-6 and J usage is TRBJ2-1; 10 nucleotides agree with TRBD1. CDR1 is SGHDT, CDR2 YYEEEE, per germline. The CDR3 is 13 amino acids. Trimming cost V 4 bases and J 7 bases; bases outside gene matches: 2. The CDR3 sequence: CASSPDRGNEQFF. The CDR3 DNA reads TGTGCCAGCAGCCCGGACAGGGGGAATGAGCAGTTCTTC.

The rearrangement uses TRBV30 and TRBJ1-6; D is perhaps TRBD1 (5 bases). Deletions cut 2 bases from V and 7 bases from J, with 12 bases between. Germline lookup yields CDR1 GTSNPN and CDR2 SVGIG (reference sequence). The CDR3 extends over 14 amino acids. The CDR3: CAWSLRGSNSPLHF. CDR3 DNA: TGTGCCTGGAGTCTTCGGGGGTCGAATTCACCCCTCCACTTT.